This T cell receptor beta chain is drawn from a study of CD8+CD57+ T cells in acquired aplastic anemia. Study observations and caveats: Researchers reported that CD8+ Simpson's diversity was not significantly different in patients versus controls.

Genomic DNA, serving as template, underwent TCR beta VDJ and CDR3 profiling. TCRdb re-called the reads through MiXCR, storing one row per CDR3 protein. The sample includes about 400,000 distinct CDR3 sequences, 65% to 80% of them seen just once. Of note for this clonotype: Its specificity is unknown. The junction and the germline gene differ at one end; a read error may be behind it.

This CDR3 spans 14 amino acids. From germline, CDR1 is SEHNR and CDR2 FQNEAQ (reference sequence). The sequencing sample was made of sorted CD4+, CD8+, or CD8+CD57+ T cells (not recorded which) from PBMCs. This chain connects TRBV7-9 to TRBJ2-3; 9 nucleotides line up with TRBD1. The sequence came from a human donor in good health, serving as a control. CDR3 sequence reads: CASSLGGGQGYYDF. In DNA, the CDR3 is TGTGCCAGCAGCTTAGGGGGGGGACAGGGTTACTACGATTTT.